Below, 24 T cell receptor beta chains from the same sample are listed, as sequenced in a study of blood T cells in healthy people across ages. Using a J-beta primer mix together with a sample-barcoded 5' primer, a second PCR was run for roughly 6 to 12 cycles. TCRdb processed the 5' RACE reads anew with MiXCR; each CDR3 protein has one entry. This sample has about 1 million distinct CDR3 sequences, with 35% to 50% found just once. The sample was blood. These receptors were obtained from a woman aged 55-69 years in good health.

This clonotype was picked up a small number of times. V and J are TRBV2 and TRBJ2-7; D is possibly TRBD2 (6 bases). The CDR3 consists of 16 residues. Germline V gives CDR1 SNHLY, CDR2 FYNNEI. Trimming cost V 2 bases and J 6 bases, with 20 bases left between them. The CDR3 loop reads CASSEPGRRQKTEQYF. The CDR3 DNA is TGTGCCAGCAGTGAACCCGGGAGACGGCAAAAGACCGAGCAGTACTTC. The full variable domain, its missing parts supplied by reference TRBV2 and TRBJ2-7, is EPEVTQTPSHQVTQMGQEVILRCVPISNHLYFYWYRQILGQKVEFLVSFYNNEISEKSEIFDDQFSVERPDGSNFTLKIRSTKLEDSAMYFCASSEPGRRQKTEQYFGPGTRLTVT.

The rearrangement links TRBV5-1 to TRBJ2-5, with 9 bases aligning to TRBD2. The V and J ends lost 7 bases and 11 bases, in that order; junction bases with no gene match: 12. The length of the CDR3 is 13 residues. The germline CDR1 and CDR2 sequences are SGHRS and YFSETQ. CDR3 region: CASGEEPSGMQYF. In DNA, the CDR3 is TGCGCCAGCGGCGAAGAACCTAGCGGGATGCAGTACTTC.

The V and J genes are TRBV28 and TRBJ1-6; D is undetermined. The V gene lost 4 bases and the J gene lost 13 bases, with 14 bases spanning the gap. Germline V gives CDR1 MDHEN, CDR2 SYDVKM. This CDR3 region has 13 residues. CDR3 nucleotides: TGTGCCAGCAGTTCATCTACGGTCTCGCCCCTCCACTTT. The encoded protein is CASSSSTVSPLHF.

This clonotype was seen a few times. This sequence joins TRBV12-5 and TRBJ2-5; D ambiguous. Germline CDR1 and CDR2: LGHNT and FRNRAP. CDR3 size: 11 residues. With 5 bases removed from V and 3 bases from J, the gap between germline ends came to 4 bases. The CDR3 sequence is CASGQKETQYF. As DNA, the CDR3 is TGTGCTAGTGGTCAAAAAGAGACCCAGTACTTC.

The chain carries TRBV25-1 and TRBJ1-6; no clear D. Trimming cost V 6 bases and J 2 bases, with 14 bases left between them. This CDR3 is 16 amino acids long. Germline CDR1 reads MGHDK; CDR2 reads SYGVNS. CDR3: CASRADSAAYNSPLHF. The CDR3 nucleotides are TGTGCCAGCAGGGCCGACTCGGCCGCCTATAATTCACCCCTCCACTTT.

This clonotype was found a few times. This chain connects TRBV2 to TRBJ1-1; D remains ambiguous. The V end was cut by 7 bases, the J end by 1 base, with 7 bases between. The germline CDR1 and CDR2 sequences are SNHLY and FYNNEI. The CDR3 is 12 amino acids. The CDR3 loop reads CASNGENTEAFF. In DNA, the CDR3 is TGTGCCAGCAATGGCGAGAACACTGAAGCTTTCTTT.

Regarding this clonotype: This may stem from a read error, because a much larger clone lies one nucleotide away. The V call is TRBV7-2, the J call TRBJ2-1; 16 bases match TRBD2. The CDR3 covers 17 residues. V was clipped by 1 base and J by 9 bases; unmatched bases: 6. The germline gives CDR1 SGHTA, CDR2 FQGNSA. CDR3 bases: TGTGCCAGCAGCTTAGGGGGGACTAGCGGGAGGGCGACTGAGCAGTTCTTC. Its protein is CASSLGGTSGRATEQFF.

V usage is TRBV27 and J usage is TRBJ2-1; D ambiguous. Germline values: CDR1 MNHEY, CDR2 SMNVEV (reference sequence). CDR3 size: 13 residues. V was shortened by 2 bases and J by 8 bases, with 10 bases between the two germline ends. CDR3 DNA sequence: TGTGCCAGCAGTTTAGTTCCCCGCTATGAGCAGTTCTTC. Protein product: CASSLVPRYEQFF.

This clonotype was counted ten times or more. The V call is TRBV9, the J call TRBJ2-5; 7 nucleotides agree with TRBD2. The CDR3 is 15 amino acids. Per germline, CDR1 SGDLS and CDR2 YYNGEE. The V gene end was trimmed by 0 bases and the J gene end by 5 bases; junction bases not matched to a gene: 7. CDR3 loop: CASSVGGRERETQYF. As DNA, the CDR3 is TGTGCCAGCAGCGTAGGTGGGCGGGAGCGGGAGACCCAGTACTTC.

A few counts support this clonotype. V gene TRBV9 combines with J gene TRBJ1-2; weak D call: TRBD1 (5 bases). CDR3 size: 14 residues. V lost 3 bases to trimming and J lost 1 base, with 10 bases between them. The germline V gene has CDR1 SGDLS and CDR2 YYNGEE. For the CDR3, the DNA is TGTGCCAGCAGCGGACAGTGGGGTAACTATGGCTACACCTTC. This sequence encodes CASSGQWGNYGYTF.

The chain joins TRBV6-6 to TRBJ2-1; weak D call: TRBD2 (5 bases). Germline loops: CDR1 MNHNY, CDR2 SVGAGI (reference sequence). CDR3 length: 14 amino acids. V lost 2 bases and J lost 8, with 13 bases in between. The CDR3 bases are TGTGCCAGCAGTTACGGGCGGGCGCTCGATGAGCAGTTCTTC. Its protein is CASSYGRALDEQFF.

CDR3: CASSPLRAASGTDTQYF. DNA of the CDR3: TGTGCCAGCTCACCACTAAGGGCAGCTTCCGGCACAGATACGCAGTATTTT. This sequence joins TRBV18 and TRBJ2-3; no clear D gene. V lost 1 base, J lost 1 base, and 15 bases lay in between. Germline V gives CDR1 KGHSH, CDR2 LQKENI. The CDR3 spans 17 residues.

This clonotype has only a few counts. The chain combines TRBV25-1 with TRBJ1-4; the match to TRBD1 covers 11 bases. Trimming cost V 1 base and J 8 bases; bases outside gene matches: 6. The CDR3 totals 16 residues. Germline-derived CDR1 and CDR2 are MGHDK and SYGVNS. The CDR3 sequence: CASSEWGDRGREKLFF. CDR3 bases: TGTGCCAGCAGTGAATGGGGGGACAGGGGGAGGGAAAAACTGTTTTTT. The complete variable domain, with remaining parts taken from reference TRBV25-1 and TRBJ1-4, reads EADIYQTPRYLVIGTGKKITLECSQTMGHDKMYWYQQDPGMELHLIHYSYGVNSTEKGDLSSESTVSRIRTEHFPLTLESARPSHTSQYLCASSEWGDRGREKLFFGSGTQLSVL.

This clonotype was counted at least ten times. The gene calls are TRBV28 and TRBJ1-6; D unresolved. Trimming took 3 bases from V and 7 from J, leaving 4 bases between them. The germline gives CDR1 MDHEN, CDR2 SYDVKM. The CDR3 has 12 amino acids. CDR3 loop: CASSFGNSPLHF. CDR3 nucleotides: TGTGCCAGCAGTTTTGGGAATTCACCCCTCCACTTT.

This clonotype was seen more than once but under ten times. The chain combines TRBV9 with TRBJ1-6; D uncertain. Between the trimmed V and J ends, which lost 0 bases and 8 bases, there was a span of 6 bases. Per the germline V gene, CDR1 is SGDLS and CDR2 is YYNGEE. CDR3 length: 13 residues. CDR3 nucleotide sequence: TGTGCCAGCAGCGTAGGTGGGGATTCACCCCTCCACTTT. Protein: CASSVGGDSPLHF.

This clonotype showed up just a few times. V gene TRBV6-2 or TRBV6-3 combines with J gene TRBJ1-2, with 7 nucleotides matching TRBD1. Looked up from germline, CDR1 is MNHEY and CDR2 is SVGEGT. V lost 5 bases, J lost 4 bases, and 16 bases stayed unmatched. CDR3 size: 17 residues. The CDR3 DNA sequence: TGTGCCAGCAGTGCAGCCGGGACAGAAACCTTTAGCTATGGCTACACCTTC. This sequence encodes CASSAAGTETFSYGYTF.

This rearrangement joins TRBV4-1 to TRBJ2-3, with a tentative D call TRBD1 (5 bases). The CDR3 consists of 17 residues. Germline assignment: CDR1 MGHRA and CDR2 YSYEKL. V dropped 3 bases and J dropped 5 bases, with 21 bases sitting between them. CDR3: CASSQASGAGTIDTQYF. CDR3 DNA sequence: TGCGCCAGCAGCCAGGCTTCTGGGGCTGGTACGATAGATACGCAGTATTTT.

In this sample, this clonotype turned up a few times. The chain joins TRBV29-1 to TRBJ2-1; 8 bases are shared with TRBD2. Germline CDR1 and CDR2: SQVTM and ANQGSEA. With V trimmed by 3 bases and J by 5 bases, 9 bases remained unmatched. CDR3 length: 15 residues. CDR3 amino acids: CSVDGGGWNDNEQFF. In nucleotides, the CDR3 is TGCAGCGTTGATGGCGGGGGGTGGAACGACAATGAGCAGTTCTTC.

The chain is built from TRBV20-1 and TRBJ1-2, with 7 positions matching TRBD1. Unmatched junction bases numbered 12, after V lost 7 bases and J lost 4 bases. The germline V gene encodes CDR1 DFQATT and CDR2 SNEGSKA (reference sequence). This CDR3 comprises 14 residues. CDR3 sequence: CSVTDSGGRYGYTF. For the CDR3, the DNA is TGCAGTGTCACCGATTCAGGGGGTCGCTATGGCTACACCTTC.

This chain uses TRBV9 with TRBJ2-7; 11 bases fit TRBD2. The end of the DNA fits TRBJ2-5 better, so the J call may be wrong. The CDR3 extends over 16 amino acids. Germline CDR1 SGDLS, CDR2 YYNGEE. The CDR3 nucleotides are TGTGCCAGCAGCGTAGTAGCGGGAGGGCCGAGGGTGACCCAGTACTTC. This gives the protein CASSVVAGGPRVTQYF.

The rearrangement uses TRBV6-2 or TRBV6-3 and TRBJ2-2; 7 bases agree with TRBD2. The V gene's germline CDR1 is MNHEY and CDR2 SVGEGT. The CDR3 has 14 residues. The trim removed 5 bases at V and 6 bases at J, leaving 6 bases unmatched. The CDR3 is CASSLADASGELFF. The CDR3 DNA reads TGTGCCAGCAGTCTAGCGGACGCTTCCGGGGAGCTGTTTTTT.

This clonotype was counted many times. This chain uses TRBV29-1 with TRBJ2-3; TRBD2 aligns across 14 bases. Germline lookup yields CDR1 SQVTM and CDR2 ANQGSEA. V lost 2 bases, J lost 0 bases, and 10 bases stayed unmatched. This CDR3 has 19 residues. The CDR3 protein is CSVEPRLAGGISSTDTQYF. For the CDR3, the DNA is TGCAGCGTTGAACCCCGACTAGCGGGAGGGATCTCTAGCACAGATACGCAGTATTTT.

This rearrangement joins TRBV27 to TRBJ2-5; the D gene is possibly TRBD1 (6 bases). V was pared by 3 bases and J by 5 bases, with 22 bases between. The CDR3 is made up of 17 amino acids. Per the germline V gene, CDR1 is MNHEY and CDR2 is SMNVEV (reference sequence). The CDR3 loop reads CASSFPKGPGRGETQYF. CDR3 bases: TGTGCCAGCAGTTTCCCAAAGGGGCCCGGAAGGGGGGAGACCCAGTACTTC.

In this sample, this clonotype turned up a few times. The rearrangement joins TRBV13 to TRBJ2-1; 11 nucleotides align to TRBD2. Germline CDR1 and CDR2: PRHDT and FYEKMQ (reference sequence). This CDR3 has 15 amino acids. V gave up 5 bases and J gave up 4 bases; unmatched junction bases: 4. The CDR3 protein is CASSETSGIYNEQFF. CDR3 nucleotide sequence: TGTGCCAGCAGCGAGACTAGCGGGATTTACAATGAGCAGTTCTTC.